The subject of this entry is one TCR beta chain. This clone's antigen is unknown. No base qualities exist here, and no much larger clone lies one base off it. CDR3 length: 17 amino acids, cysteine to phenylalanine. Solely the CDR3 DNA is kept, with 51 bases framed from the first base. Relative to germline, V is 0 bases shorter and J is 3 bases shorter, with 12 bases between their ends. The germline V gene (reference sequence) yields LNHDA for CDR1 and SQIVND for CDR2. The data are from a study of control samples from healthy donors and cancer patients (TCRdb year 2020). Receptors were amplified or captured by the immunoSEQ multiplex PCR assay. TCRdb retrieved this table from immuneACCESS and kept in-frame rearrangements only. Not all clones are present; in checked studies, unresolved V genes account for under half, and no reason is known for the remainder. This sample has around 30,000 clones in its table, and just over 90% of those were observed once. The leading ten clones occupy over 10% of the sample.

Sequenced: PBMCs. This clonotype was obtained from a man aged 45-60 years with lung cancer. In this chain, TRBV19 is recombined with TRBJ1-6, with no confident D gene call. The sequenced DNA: TGTGCCAGTAGTATAGATCTTGCGTCAGTCTATAATTCACCCCTCCACTTT. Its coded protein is CASSIDLASVYNSPLHF.